This T cell receptor (beta chain) derives from a study of blood T cell repertoires in COVID-19 (TCRdb year 2020). Study-wide context: Samples from collaborators originated in the United States, Italy and Spain and spanned both the acute and convalescent phases of COVID-19. The material from the prospective study consisted of cDNA or gDNA derived from T cells, B-cell-depleted T cells, or PBMCs. Subjects who had been exposed to COVID-19, were actively infected with it, or had recovered from it provided the deeply sampled blood TCRbeta repertoires that made up the dataset. The repertoires were made available in a free public database intended to serve as a resource for research on the immune response to SARS-CoV-2. Samples came from the ongoing ImmuneRACE study (first 160 participants) plus 1,254 subjects from 6 global collaborators. Sample metadata almost always included a de-identified subject ID, COVID-19 status, age in years and sex. Where available, HLA class I and class II types were obtained from metadata supplied by the sample provider rather than from assay-based typing. General findings and caveats noted by the study authors: The amount of clinical and demographic metadata varied by source and participant and was provided uncurated.

CDR1 and CDR2 were assigned from the germline V gene as MNHEY and SVGAGI. The V and J ends are trimmed by 8 bases and 1 base, leaving 9 bases between them. Measured from the cysteine to the phenylalanine, the CDR3 is 13 residues long. The DNA shown is the 39-base CDR3, in frame from base 1. This clone was seen only once. Its antigen target is currently unknown. Per-base quality was not reported, and no clone a single base away is much larger than it. The immunoSEQ Assay, a bias-controlled multiplex PCR, was used to amplify TCRbeta CDR3 regions from genomic DNA. The study's processing was this. Nucleated cell counts per sample were estimated from amplification of reference gene primers within the assay. Sequence reads were collapsed and filtered to measure the absolute abundance of every unique TCRbeta CDR3 rearrangement. For each sample, productive Simpson clonality was calculated by taking the square root of Simpson's diversity index across productive rearrangements. Entries here come from immuneACCESS through TCRdb and include only in-frame sequences with V and J called. Some clones fail to appear in such tables; in the studies checked, an unresolved V gene covers under half of the shortfall, and the cause of the remainder is unknown. V, J and clone size are taken as reported in that table, and D and trimming were inferred from the DNA itself. The sample table holds 200,000 or so clones, of which over 75% were seen once. Together, the top ten hold 7.4% of the sample.

Enrolling through a virtual design, the prospective study's participants ranged in age from roughly 18 to 95 years and lived across about two dozen United States geographic areas. To assign participants to cohorts, the prospective study relied on clinical history that participants themselves reported in a screening survey and a study questionnaire. Each participant in the prospective study had whole blood, serum and a nasopharyngeal or oropharyngeal swab collected by mobile phlebotomists. Additional blood draws and questionnaires over an approximately 2-month period could optionally be provided by prospective study participants. Before DNA extraction, blood samples from the prospective study were shipped at room temperature or frozen.

The source of this sequence is a woman aged 40 to 50 with acute COVID-19. The chain links TRBV6-5 with TRBJ1-5; TRBD1 could be the D gene, as 6 bases match. The sequenced sample was PBMCs or T cells enriched from blood (not recorded which). In nucleotide form, the sequence is TGTGCCAGCGGGACATCCAGCAATCAGCCCCAGCATTTT. It encodes CASGTSSNQPQHF.